The present entry profiles one TCR beta chain with its context. Between the trimmed V and J ends, which lost 3 bases and 1 base, there was a span of 4 bases. Germline-derived CDR1 and CDR2 are ENHRY and SYGVKD. CDR3 length: 12 residues. Libraries were prepared by immunoSEQ multiplex PCR; TCRdb keeps only in-frame clonotypes and omits some of them. The profile shows tens of thousands of clones, about 91% of them singletons. These data originate in a study of OX40 agonist ivuxolimab in advanced cancers. The material was CD4+ or CD8+ T cells sorted from blood, obtained in a trial of the OX40 agonist ivuxolimab. This sequence joins TRBV10-3 and TRBJ2-7; D not resolved. This receptor was taken from an adult with an advanced solid tumor such as melanoma, head and neck, liver or kidney cancer. The CDR3 loop is CAISDHSYEQYF. Here the CDR3 DNA reads TGTGCCATCAGTGATCATTCCTACGAGCAGTACTTC.